The 30 T cell receptor beta chains in this list originate from one sample, sequenced in a study of blood T cell repertoires in COVID-19. Using immunoSEQ multiplex PCR, the repertoire was profiled, and TCRdb retains in-frame clones only, with some absent. The profile shows approximately 220,000 clones, roughly four fifths of them singletons. Sequenced input: peripheral blood. These receptors were collected from a woman in her 30s who had recovered from COVID-19.

This clone was seen just once. The CDR3 sequence: CASSQDGTRIHEQYF. CDR3 in DNA: TGTGCCAGCAGCCAAGATGGTACGCGGATCCACGAGCAGTACTTC. This chain connects TRBV4-2 to TRBJ2-7; D gene unclear. The CDR3 runs to 15 residues. The germline V and J ends were trimmed by 0 bases and 5 bases, with 14 bases remaining between them. Germline CDR1 and CDR2: LGHNA and YNFKEQ.

This rearrangement joins TRBV9 to TRBJ1-1, with no clear D. CDR3 length: 14 residues. Germline V gives CDR1 SGDLS, CDR2 YYNGEE. Trimming took 3 bases from V and 2 from J, leaving 11 bases between them. In DNA, the CDR3 is TGTGCCAGCAGCGGCGGTCGGGTAAACACTGAAGCTTTCTTT. Translation: CASSGGRVNTEAFF.

J is TRBJ2-1 and V is TRBV6-5; 8 bases line up with TRBD2. The ends lost 6 bases at V and 3 bases at J; junction bases unmatched: 7. Germline V lookup: CDR1 MNHEY, CDR2 SVGAGI. The CDR3 spans 15 residues. CDR3 sequence (DNA): TGTGCCAGCAGAGGAAGCGGGAGCGGCTACAATGAGCAGTTCTTC. This sequence encodes CASRGSGSGYNEQFF.

The chain's CDR3 is CASSRETNQPQHF. The CDR3 DNA reads TGTGCCAGCAGCCGCGAAACCAATCAGCCCCAGCATTTT. The chain joins TRBV7-9 to TRBJ1-5; D gene uncertain. The CDR3 length is 13 residues. From germline, CDR1 is SEHNR and CDR2 FQNEAQ (reference sequence). Trimming cost V 5 bases and J 3 bases, with 8 bases left between them.

This clone was counted between two and nine times. This chain uses TRBV12-5 with TRBJ2-7; 7 bases align to TRBD1. Germline V gene sequence: CDR1 LGHNT, CDR2 FRNRAP. The CDR3 loop spans 13 amino acids. Trimming cost V 0 bases and J 8 bases; bases outside gene matches: 4. The CDR3 DNA follows: TGTGCTAGTGGTTTGGTAGGACAGGCCCAGCAGTACTTC. Its translation: CASGLVGQAQQYF.

The genes are TRBV25-1 and TRBJ1-5, with no clear D. Per the germline V gene, CDR1 is MGHDK and CDR2 is SYGVNS. CDR3 size: 13 residues. The ends were cut back, 3 bases at V and 7 bases at J, with 10 bases in the middle. The CDR3 DNA follows: TGTGCCAGCAGTGATCGGGATCGGCAGCCCCAGCATTTT. This gives the protein CASSDRDRQPQHF.

This clone was seen just once. V is TRBV7-2 and J is TRBJ2-7, with TRBD1 matching over 10 bases. Germline CDR1 and CDR2: SGHTA and FQGNSA. V lost 5 bases to trimming and J lost 4 bases; unmatched junction nucleotides: 11. The CDR3 runs 16 residues. CDR3 sequence (DNA): TGTGCCAGCAGCAAAGTTAGCGGGACAGGGGCGTACGAGCAGTACTTC. It is translated as CASSKVSGTGAYEQYF.

A single count supports this clone. The rearrangement links TRBV7-8 to TRBJ2-3, with 13 bases lining up with TRBD2. The CDR3 contains 16 residues. V trimming: 5 bases; J trimming: 5 bases; junction bases outside the gene matches: 7. From germline, CDR1 is SGHVS and CDR2 FQNEAQ. Written as DNA, the CDR3 is TGTGCCAGCAGCGCGCCGGGACTAGCGGGGCGAGATACGCAGTATTTT. Amino acids: CASSAPGLAGRDTQYF.

The chain combines TRBV4-2 with TRBJ1-4, with 9 bases lining up with TRBD1. In germline, CDR1 is LGHNA, CDR2 YNFKEQ. The CDR3 totals 17 residues. The junction had 12 bases not matched to a gene; V was cut back by 4 bases and J by 6 bases. For the CDR3, the DNA is TGTGCCAGCAGCCCGGGACAGGGTAGCACCGAAGATGAAAAACTGTTTTTT. Protein product: CASSPGQGSTEDEKLFF.

A note on this clone: Other DNA sequences from this sample encode an identical CDR3 as well. The chain combines TRBV9 with TRBJ1-1; 10 bases agree with TRBD1. The J segment lost 0 bases and the V segment lost 1 base, leaving 3 bases of the junction unmatched. CDR1 is SGDLS and CDR2 is YYNGEE in the germline V gene. CDR3 length: 16 residues. The CDR3 is CASSVKDRGLNTEAFF. DNA for the CDR3: TGTGCCAGCAGCGTAAAGGACAGGGGGTTGAACACTGAAGCTTTCTTT.

The V gene is TRBV3-1 (or the pseudogene TRBV3-2), the J gene TRBJ2-2, with 7 bases identical to TRBD2. J lost 5 bases, V lost 4 bases, and 10 bases had no gene match. The germline gives CDR1 LGHDT, CDR2 YNNKEL (reference sequence). This CDR3 region has 16 residues. CDR3 protein: CASSPRTRGGTGELFF. In DNA, the CDR3 is TGTGCCAGCAGCCCGCGGACTCGGGGAGGGACCGGGGAGCTGTTTTTT.

The chain links TRBV30 to TRBJ2-3; no clear D. From germline, CDR1 is GTSNPN and CDR2 SVGIG (reference sequence). V was shortened by 0 bases and J by 5 bases, with 6 bases between the two germline ends. This CDR3 spans 12 amino acids. The CDR3 spells CAWSVRGDTQYF. The CDR3 nucleotides are TGTGCCTGGAGTGTACGCGGAGATACGCAGTATTTT.

This clone occurred once. The chain employs TRBV9 and TRBJ2-1; 9 bases match TRBD2. Per germline, CDR1 SGDLS and CDR2 YYNGEE. CDR3 length equals 19 residues. J lost 9 bases, V lost 3 bases, and 22 bases had no gene match. The CDR3 nucleotides read TGTGCCAGCAGCGCGCGGCCCGGCGGGGGGGCCCCAGGTCTGGCTGAGCAGTTCTTC. It specifies CASSARPGGGAPGLAEQFF.

V usage is TRBV27 and J usage is TRBJ2-7; D might be TRBD2 (5 bases). The CDR3 loop spans 18 amino acids. Germline values: CDR1 MNHEY, CDR2 SMNVEV (reference sequence). V lost 4 bases to trimming and J lost 6 bases, with 28 bases between them. The CDR3 DNA is TGTGCCAGCAGTTCCAAACTAACGTCCTGGCGGGCCGTCTCCGAGCAGTACTTC. Translating gives CASSSKLTSWRAVSEQYF.

V and J are TRBV6-5 and TRBJ2-3; 12 bases map to TRBD2. Germline lookup yields CDR1 MNHEY and CDR2 SVGAGI. J was trimmed by 0 bases and V by 8 bases; bases with no gene match: 3. CDR3 length: 15 residues. CDR3 region: CASGGTSGSTDTQYF. CDR3 coding DNA: TGTGCCAGCGGGGGGACTAGCGGGAGCACAGATACGCAGTATTTT.

The chain joins TRBV29-1 to TRBJ2-1; D gene uncertain. Germline-derived CDR1 and CDR2 are SQVTM and ANQGSEA. The CDR3 is made up of 13 amino acids. Trimming stripped 0 bases from V and 6 bases from J, with 9 bases between. The CDR3 reads CSVEDTAGNEQFF. DNA for the CDR3: TGCAGCGTTGAAGATACAGCCGGCAATGAGCAGTTCTTC.

This chain uses TRBV5-6 with TRBJ1-6; D might be TRBD1 (6 bases). This CDR3 spans 17 amino acids. CDR1 and CDR2 (germline): SGHDT, YYEEEE. Trimming stripped 0 bases from V and 10 bases from J, with 20 bases between. CDR3 amino acids: CASSLGWDNPHASPLHF. The CDR3 nucleotides are TGTGCCAGCAGCTTGGGTTGGGACAACCCGCATGCCTCACCCCTCCACTTT.

This chain's CDR3 is CASSLDRLYEQYF. The CDR3 DNA reads as TGTGCCAGCAGCTTGGACAGGCTATACGAGCAGTACTTC. The chain is built from TRBV5-4 and TRBJ2-7, with a weak D call TRBD1 (5 bases). The CDR3 covers 13 residues. With 0 bases removed from V and 4 bases from J, the gap between germline ends came to 8 bases. CDR1 SGHNT and CDR2 YYREEE come from the germline V gene (reference sequence).

The gene calls are TRBV6-5 and TRBJ1-6; weak D call: TRBD1 (5 bases). Germline V lookup: CDR1 MNHEY, CDR2 SVGAGI. Deletions cut 4 bases from V and 5 bases from J, with 9 bases between. CDR3 length equals 14 residues. The CDR3 reads CASSWGEDNSPLHF. DNA for the CDR3: TGTGCCAGCAGTTGGGGGGAAGATAATTCACCCCTCCACTTT.

The chain joins TRBV5-1 to TRBJ2-1; D gene ambiguous. The V and J ends lost 7 bases and 6 bases respectively, with 20 bases between them. Germline values: CDR1 SGHRS, CDR2 YFSETQ. The CDR3 runs 15 residues. CDR3: CASRGSRGDSNEQFF. CDR3 nucleotides: TGCGCCAGCCGCGGTTCTAGAGGCGATAGCAATGAGCAGTTCTTC.

The chain couples TRBV27 to TRBJ2-1, with a possible D match to TRBD1 (6 bases). Trimming shortened V by 2 bases and J by 4 bases, and 9 bases separated the two germline ends. The CDR3 extends over 14 amino acids. From germline, CDR1 is MNHEY and CDR2 SMNVEV (reference sequence). As DNA, the CDR3 is TGTGCCAGCAGTTTAAGGGACACTTACAATGAGCAGTTCTTC. Translated, it gives CASSLRDTYNEQFF.

The genes are TRBV6-1 and TRBJ1-4, with a tentative D call TRBD1 (6 bases). The CDR3 has 16 residues. V was clipped by 4 bases and J by 5 bases, with 17 bases between them. Germline CDR1 is MNHNS and CDR2 is SASEGT. CDR3 sequence: CASSVTLGRGNEKLFF. CDR3 in DNA: TGTGCCAGCAGTGTAACATTGGGCAGGGGAAATGAAAAACTGTTTTTT.

This chain joins TRBV7-9 and TRBJ1-1; TRBD1 matches 7 bases. The germline V gene has CDR1 SEHNR and CDR2 FQNEAQ (reference sequence). J was trimmed by 5 bases and V by 5 bases; bases with no gene match: 14. CDR3 size: 16 residues. CDR3 bases: TGTGCCAGCAGCCACCACAGGGGCGAAGGGGTGACTGAAGCTTTCTTT. Translated, it gives CASSHHRGEGVTEAFF.

The chain employs TRBV18 and TRBJ1-4, with 11 bases matching TRBD1. Unmatched junction bases numbered 3, after V lost 2 bases and J lost 4 bases. The germline CDR1 and CDR2 sequences are KGHSH and LQKENI. CDR3 length: 16 amino acids. The chain's CDR3 is CASSPWGQGDNEKLFF. DNA of the CDR3: TGTGCCAGCTCACCATGGGGACAGGGGGATAATGAAAAACTGTTTTTT.

This chain connects TRBV6-5 to TRBJ2-1; 10 bases map to TRBD2. Germline CDR1 reads MNHEY; CDR2 reads SVGAGI. The length of the CDR3 is 15 residues. V was clipped by 3 bases and J by 10 bases; unmatched bases: 9. For the CDR3, the DNA is TGTGCCAGCAGTTATGGAGCTAGCGGGAGATACGAGCAGTTCTTC. This translates into CASSYGASGRYEQFF.

This clone was picked up one time. The V call is TRBV7-3, the J call TRBJ2-7; TRBD2 matches at 9 bases. This CDR3 has 13 residues. Germline V gives CDR1 SGHTA, CDR2 FQGTGA. V lost 5 bases, J lost 1 base, and 0 bases stayed unmatched. The CDR3 loop reads CASSAGGSYEQYF. The CDR3 nucleotides are TGTGCCAGCAGCGCGGGAGGGTCCTACGAGCAGTACTTC.

The rearrangement uses TRBV19 and TRBJ2-1; TRBD2 aligns across 8 bases. V was pared by 3 bases and J by 1 base, with 5 bases of the junction left unmatched. The CDR3 runs 16 residues. Per the germline V gene, CDR1 is LNHDA and CDR2 is SQIVND (reference sequence). CDR3 nucleotide sequence: TGTGCCAGTAGTATCATTAGCGGGAAATCCTACAATGAGCAGTTCTTC. Protein product: CASSIISGKSYNEQFF.

The V gene is TRBV29-1, the J gene TRBJ1-2, with 7 bases that match TRBD1. The CDR3 sequence is 14 residues long. V trimming: 5 bases; J trimming: 5 bases; junction bases outside the gene matches: 11. From germline, CDR1 is SQVTM and CDR2 ANQGSEA. The CDR3 coding sequence is TGCAGCGTTTCCAAGGGGGCGTTTAATTATGGCTACACCTTC. It is translated as CSVSKGAFNYGYTF. Filled out from reference TRBV29-1 and TRBJ1-2, the complete variable domain reads SAVISQKPSRDICQRGTSLTIQCQVDSQVTMMFWYRQQPGQSLTLIATANQGSEATYESGFVIDKFPISRPNLTFSTLTVSNMSPEDSSIYLCSVSKGAFNYGYTFGSGTRLTVV.

This clone appeared a single time. This chain uses TRBV6-5 with TRBJ2-5, with TRBD2 matching over 14 bases. Per the germline V gene, CDR1 is MNHEY and CDR2 is SVGAGI. The CDR3 totals 15 residues. The V and J ends lost 7 bases and 4 bases, in that order; junction bases with no gene match: 5. CDR3 bases: TGTGCCAGCACCCGACTAGCGGGAGGGCCAGAGACCCAGTACTTC. It yields the protein CASTRLAGGPETQYF.

The chain uses TRBV24-1 and TRBJ2-1, with D perhaps matching TRBD2 (6 bases). Trimming left V 4 bases short and J 0 bases short, with 15 bases between. Germline V gene lookup returns CDR1 KGHDR and CDR2 SFDVKD. The CDR3 has 17 amino acids. The chain's CDR3 is CATSESGLRSSYNEQFF. The CDR3 nucleotides are TGTGCCACCAGTGAATCGGGACTGCGGAGCTCCTACAATGAGCAGTTCTTC.